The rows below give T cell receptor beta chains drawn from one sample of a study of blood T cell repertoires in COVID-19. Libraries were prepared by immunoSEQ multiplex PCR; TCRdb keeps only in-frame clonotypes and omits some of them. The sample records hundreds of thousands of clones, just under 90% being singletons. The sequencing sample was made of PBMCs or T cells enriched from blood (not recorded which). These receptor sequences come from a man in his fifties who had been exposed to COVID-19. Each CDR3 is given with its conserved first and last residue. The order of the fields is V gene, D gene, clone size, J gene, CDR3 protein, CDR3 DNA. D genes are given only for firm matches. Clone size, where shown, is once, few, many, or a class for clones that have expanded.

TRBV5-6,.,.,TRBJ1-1,CASSLDEGGRAAFF,TGTGCCAGCAGCTTGGATGAAGGTGGCAGGGCCGCTTTCTTT
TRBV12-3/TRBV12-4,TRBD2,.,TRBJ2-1,CASSFGVAGVKFF,TGTGCCAGCAGTTTTGGGGTAGCGGGAGTTAAGTTCTTC
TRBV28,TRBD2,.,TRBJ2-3,CASSHIPGGAGPDTQYF,TGTGCCAGCAGTCACATCCCCGGGGGGGCAGGACCAGATACGCAGTATTTT
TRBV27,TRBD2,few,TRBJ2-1,CASSFRGLAGESNEQFF,TGTGCCAGCAGTTTCCGCGGACTAGCGGGGGAGTCGAATGAGCAGTTCTTC
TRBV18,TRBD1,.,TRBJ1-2,CASSPRTGGDYGYTF,TGTGCCAGCTCACCAAGAACAGGGGGTGACTATGGCTACACCTTC
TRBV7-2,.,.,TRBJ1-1,CASSLARQGRVNTEAFF,TGTGCCAGCAGCTTAGCGCGGCAGGGTAGGGTGAACACTGAAGCTTTCTTT
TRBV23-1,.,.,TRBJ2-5,CASSQRARAGQTSGQETQYF,TGCGCCAGCAGTCAAAGGGCCAGGGCAGGCCAAACTTCAGGCCAAGAGACCCAGTACTTC
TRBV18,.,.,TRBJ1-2,CASSPPSGARGYGYTF,TGTGCCAGCTCACCACCCTCAGGAGCCCGAGGGTATGGCTACACCTTC
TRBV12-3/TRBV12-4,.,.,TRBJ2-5,CASSRYQETQYF,TGTGCCAGCAGTCGGTACCAAGAGACCCAGTACTTC
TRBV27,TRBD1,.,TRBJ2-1,CASRGTVSYNEQFF,TGTGCCAGCAGAGGGACAGTCTCCTACAATGAGCAGTTCTTC
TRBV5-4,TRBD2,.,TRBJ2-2,CASSSASGGLTGELFF,TGTGCCAGCAGCTCCGCCAGCGGGGGATTAACCGGGGAGCTGTTTTTT
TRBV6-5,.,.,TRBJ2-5,CASSYSRGGDSQYF,TGTGCCAGCAGTTACTCGAGAGGTGGGGACTCCCAGTACTTC
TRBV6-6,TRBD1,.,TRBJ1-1,CASSLNRGGEAFF,TGTGCCAGCAGTTTGAACAGGGGTGGTGAAGCTTTCTTT
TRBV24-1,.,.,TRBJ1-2,CATSDFGGLSGYTF,TGTGCCACCAGTGATTTCGGGGGGCTCAGTGGCTACACCTTC
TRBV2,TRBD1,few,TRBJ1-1,CASTRQGAVVTEAFF,TGTGCCAGCACAAGACAGGGGGCGGTTGTCACTGAAGCTTTCTTT
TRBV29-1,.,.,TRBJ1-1,CSVAWEGTEAFF,TGCAGCGTTGCTTGGGAGGGCACTGAAGCTTTCTTT
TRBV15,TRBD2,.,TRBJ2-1,CATSRVLADNEQFF,TGTGCCACCAGCAGAGTACTAGCGGACAATGAGCAGTTCTTC
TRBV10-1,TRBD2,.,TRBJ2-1,CASSELTSGSSEQFF,TGCGCCAGCAGTGAGTTGACTAGCGGGAGTTCGGAGCAGTTCTTC
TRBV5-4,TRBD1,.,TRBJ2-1,CASSLRDRGYNEQFF,TGTGCCAGCAGCTTACGGGACAGGGGATACAATGAGCAGTTCTTC
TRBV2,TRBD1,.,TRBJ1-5,CASRDRLNQPQHF,TGTGCCAGTAGGGACAGACTTAATCAGCCCCAGCATTTT
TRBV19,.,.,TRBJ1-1,CASRLTGEAFF,TGTGCCAGTAGGCTAACAGGGGAAGCTTTCTTT
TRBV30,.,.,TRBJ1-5,CAWSVIGRGNQPQHF,TGTGCCTGGAGTGTAATTGGTCGGGGCAATCAGCCCCAGCATTTT
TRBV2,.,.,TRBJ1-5,CASSLAGQKNQPQHF,TGTGCCAGCAGTTTAGCCGGACAGAAAAATCAGCCCCAGCATTTT
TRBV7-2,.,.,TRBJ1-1,CASSLVSDTEAFF,TGTGCCAGCAGCTTAGTTAGTGACACTGAAGCTTTCTTT
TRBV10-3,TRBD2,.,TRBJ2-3,CAISDGRALSTDTQYF,TGTGCCATCAGTGACGGGAGGGCCCTTTCCACAGATACGCAGTATTTT
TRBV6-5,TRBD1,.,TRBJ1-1,CASRRDSKNTEAFF,TGTGCCAGCAGACGGGACAGCAAGAACACTGAAGCTTTCTTT
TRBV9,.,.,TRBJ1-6,CASSTGPFSYNSPLHF,TGTGCCAGCAGTACAGGGCCCTTCTCCTATAATTCACCCCTCCACTTT
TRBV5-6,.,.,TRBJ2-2,CASSFTQAGELFF,TGTGCCAGCAGCTTTACACAGGCCGGGGAGCTGTTTTTT
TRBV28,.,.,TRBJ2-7,CASAPPRISYEQYF,TGTGCCAGCGCCCCTCCGAGGATTTCCTACGAGCAGTACTTC
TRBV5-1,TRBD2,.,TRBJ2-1,CASSRGLATSSYNEQFF,TGCGCCAGCAGCCGGGGACTAGCGACGAGCTCCTACAATGAGCAGTTCTTC
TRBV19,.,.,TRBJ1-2,CASSIGPGGYTF,TGTGCCAGTAGTATAGGCCCAGGTGGCTACACCTTC
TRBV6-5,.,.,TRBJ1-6,CASSRGNSPLHF,TGTGCCAGCAGTAGGGGAAATTCACCCCTCCACTTT
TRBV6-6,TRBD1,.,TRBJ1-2,CASSYSTGGGMFGYTF,TGTGCCAGCAGTTACTCGACAGGGGGCGGGATGTTCGGCTACACCTTC
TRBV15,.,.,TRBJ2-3,CATSGQGRPDTQYF,TGTGCCACCAGCGGGCAGGGTCGACCAGATACGCAGTATTTT
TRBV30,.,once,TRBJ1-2,CAWSPYRDGYTF,TGTGCCTGGAGTCCCTACAGGGATGGCTACACCTTC
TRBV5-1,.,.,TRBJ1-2,CASSLYQANYGYTF,TGCGCCAGCAGCTTGTACCAGGCTAACTATGGCTACACCTTC
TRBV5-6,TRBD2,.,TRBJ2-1,CASSTDSGTPRYEQFF,TGTGCCAGCAGCACCGATAGCGGGACCCCCCGATATGAGCAGTTCTTC
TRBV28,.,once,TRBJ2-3,CASSLVRNTQYF,TGTGCCAGCAGTTTGGTGCGGAATACGCAGTATTTT
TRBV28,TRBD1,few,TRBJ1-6,CASSPGQGGSTLHF,TGTGCCAGCAGTCCGGGACAGGGGGGTTCGACCCTCCACTTT
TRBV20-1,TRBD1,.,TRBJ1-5,CSASTGGSGQPQHF,TGCAGTGCTAGTACAGGGGGCAGCGGTCAGCCCCAGCATTTT
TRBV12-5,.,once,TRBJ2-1,CASGLVLGTYNEQFF,TGTGCTAGTGGTCTCGTACTAGGGACCTACAATGAGCAGTTCTTC
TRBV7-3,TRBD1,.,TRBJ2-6,CASSATSGTGSGANVLTF,TGTGCCAGCAGCGCGACCTCCGGGACAGGGTCTGGGGCCAACGTCCTGACTTTC
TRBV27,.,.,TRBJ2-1,CASRQGTYNEQFF,TGTGCCAGCAGACAGGGAACCTACAATGAGCAGTTCTTC
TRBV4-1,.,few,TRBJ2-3,CASSQDLLASGTQYF,TGCGCCAGCAGCCAAGATTTATTGGCGAGCGGCACGCAGTATTTT
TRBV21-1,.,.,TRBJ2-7,CASSAQDRETYEQYF,TGTGCCAGCAGCGCCCAGGACAGGGAAACCTACGAGCAGTACTTC
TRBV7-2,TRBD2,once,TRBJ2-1,CAVRGGRTYNEQFF,TGTGCCGTCCGGGGGGGCCGAACCTACAATGAGCAGTTCTTC
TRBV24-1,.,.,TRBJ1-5,CATSDPTGFQPQHF,TGTGCCACCAGTGATCCTACAGGTTTTCAGCCCCAGCATTTT
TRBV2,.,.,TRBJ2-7,CASSDRQSYEQYF,TGTGCCAGCAGTGACCGACAGAGCTACGAGCAGTACTTC
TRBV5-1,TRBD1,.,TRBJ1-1,CASSPKTGDTEAFF,TGCGCCAGCAGCCCAAAGACAGGGGACACTGAAGCTTTCTTT
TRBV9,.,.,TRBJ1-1,CASSVEGGRALGTEAFF,TGTGCCAGCAGCGTAGAGGGAGGGCGCGCTTTAGGCACTGAAGCTTTCTTT
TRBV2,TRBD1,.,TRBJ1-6,CASRPDRGSYNSPLHF,TGTGCCAGCAGGCCGGACAGGGGCAGCTATAATTCACCCCTCCACTTT
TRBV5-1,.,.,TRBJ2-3,CASSSQTVTDTQYF,TGCGCCAGCAGCTCCCAGACAGTCACAGATACGCAGTATTTT
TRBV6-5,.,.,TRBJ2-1,CASSYGQNNEQFF,TGTGCCAGCAGTTACGGGCAAAACAATGAGCAGTTCTTC
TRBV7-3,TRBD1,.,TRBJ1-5,CASSATGGNQPQHF,TGTGCCAGCAGTGCCACAGGGGGCAACCAGCCCCAGCATTTT
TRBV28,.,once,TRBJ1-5,CASSLFTGYQPQHF,TGTGCCAGCAGTTTATTCACAGGGTATCAGCCCCAGCATTTT
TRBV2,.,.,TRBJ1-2,CASTMTPNYGYTF,TGTGCCAGCACTATGACACCGAACTATGGCTACACCTTC
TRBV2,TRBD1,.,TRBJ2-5,CASRRQGSGYQETQYF,TGTGCCAGCAGGCGACAGGGATCAGGGTACCAAGAGACCCAGTACTTC
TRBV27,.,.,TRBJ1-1,CASSLRTGTEAFF,TGTGCCAGCAGTCTTAGGACGGGGACTGAAGCTTTCTTT